This T cell receptor beta chain was documented in a study of control samples from healthy donors and cancer patients. CDR1 SGDLS and CDR2 YYNGEE come from the germline V gene. CDR3 length: 15 amino acids. With 0 bases clipped from V and 4 bases from J, the junction kept 5 bases outside the gene matches. Sequencing was performed with immunoSEQ multiplex PCR; in TCRdb, only in-frame clones are kept and a portion is missing. This table holds roughly 54,000 clones, almost 96% found once. Sequencing was carried out using blood. This chain uses TRBV9 with TRBJ2-5, with TRBD2 matching over 8 bases. The receptor's source is a woman in her twenties or thirties in good health. CDR3 in DNA: TGTGCCAGCAGCGTAGCGGGAGGGTTGGGAGAGACCCAGTACTTC. Translated, it gives CASSVAGGLGETQYF.